The 6 T cell receptor beta chains listed next were all sequenced from one sample in a study of T-cell reconstitution after alpha-beta-depleted transplantation in children. The authors prepared the TCRbeta library with unique molecular identifiers. TCRdb itself ran the PCR reads through MiXCR, one entry per CDR3 protein. The data hold approximately 47,000 distinct CDR3 sequences, with about 47% observed a single time. The sequences come from peripheral blood, collected before TCRalphabeta/CD19-depleted stem cell transplant. The receptors come from a boy in the first two years of life with SCID, due to receive a stem cell transplant.

This clonotype was found many times. The chain has TRBV4-3 and TRBJ2-5; TRBD2 is a possible D gene (6 bases). This CDR3 is built from 18 residues. V was shortened by 2 bases and J by 7 bases, with 26 bases between the two germline ends. The germline V gene encodes CDR1 LGHNA and CDR2 YSLEER. The CDR3 sequence is CASSQRATGTAERGTQYF. The DNA of the CDR3 is TGCGCCAGCAGCCAAAGGGCCACCGGGACTGCGGAACGGGGGACCCAGTACTTC.

This clonotype showed up just a few times. The CDR3 DNA is TGCAGCGTTGACGGGACCACACGCACAGATACGCAGTATTTT. It specifies CSVDGTTRTDTQYF. The chain combines TRBV29-1 with TRBJ2-3; D is tentatively TRBD1 or TRBD2 (5 bases each). V was trimmed by 3 bases and J by 1 base, leaving 11 bases between them. The CDR3 loop spans 14 amino acids. Germline assignment: CDR1 SQVTM and CDR2 ANQGSEA.

The rearrangement uses TRBV7-2 and TRBJ2-1, with TRBD2 matching 8 bases. The CDR3 consists of 16 residues. In germline, CDR1 is SGHTA, CDR2 FQGNSA. V was pared by 2 bases and J by 5 bases, with 8 bases of the junction left unmatched. In DNA, the CDR3 is TGTGCCAGCAGCTTAATCAGCGGGGGTCGTGACAATGAGCAGTTCTTC. It codes for CASSLISGGRDNEQFF. Combining the CDR3 with reference TRBV7-2 and TRBJ2-1 gives the whole variable domain GAGVSQSPSNKVTEKGKDVELRCDPISGHTALYWYRQSLGQGLEFLIYFQGNSAPDKSGLPSDRFSAERTGGSVSTLTIQRTQQEDSAVYLCASSLISGGRDNEQFFGPGTRLTVL.

The J gene is TRBJ1-5, the V gene TRBV6-2 or TRBV6-3, with 9 bases fitting TRBD1. CDR3 length equals 15 residues. Germline CDR1 MNHEY, CDR2 SVGEGT. The V and J ends lost 5 bases and 5 bases, in that order; junction bases with no gene match: 7. Here the CDR3 reads CASSRRDRAHQPQHF. CDR3 bases: TGTGCCAGCAGTCGGCGGGACAGGGCCCATCAGCCCCAGCATTTT.

V usage is TRBV6-5 and J usage is TRBJ1-4; D may be TRBD1 (5 bases). CDR1 and CDR2 (germline): MNHEY, SVGAGI. V lost 2 bases, J lost 8 bases, and 21 bases lay in between. This CDR3 region has 17 residues. DNA of the CDR3: TGTGCCAGCAGTTACCCCAGACTGGGGCACCGCGGGGAAAAACTGTTTTTT. The encoded protein is CASSYPRLGHRGEKLFF.

The chain has TRBV12-3 or TRBV12-4 and TRBJ1-3; 7 bases agree with TRBD1. V shed 4 bases, J shed 4 bases, and the junction held 4 bases outside the gene matches. This CDR3 is 14 amino acids long. The DNA of the CDR3 is TGTGCCAGCAGTTGGGGAGGGGGCGGAAACACCATATATTTT. The encoded protein is CASSWGGGGNTIYF.